What follows describes a single TCR beta chain. Random hexamers primed reverse transcription of about 0.45 to 1 ug RNA. TCRdb re-derived calls from the immunoSEQ multiplex PCR reads in MiXCR, one entry per CDR3 protein. Of about 300,000 distinct CDR3 sequences in the sample, around 89% were seen once. The data stem from a study of CD8 T cells in Susac syndrome. Trimming took 3 bases from V and 6 from J; bases not matched to a gene: 7. Germline CDR1 MNHEY, CDR2 SMNVEV (reference sequence). The CDR3 extends over 14 amino acids. CD8+ and CD4+ T cells from blood underwent TCR beta sequencing. Negative magnetic isolation gave CD8+ and CD4+ cells; FACS enriched CD8+ TEMRA.

The sample taken for sequencing was CD8+ T cells from PBMCs. The clonotype was recovered from a human donor with multiple sclerosis. This sequence joins TRBV27 and TRBJ2-7; TRBD1 matches at 8 bases. The CDR3 loop reads CASSFGQGSSEQYF. The CDR3 nucleotides read TGTGCCAGCAGTTTCGGACAGGGAAGTAGCGAGCAGTACTTC.